The rows below give T cell receptor beta chains drawn from one sample of a study of beta chain features in type 1 diabetes. Clones were sequenced by immunoSEQ multiplex PCR, and TCRdb holds only the in-frame ones, with some missing. The data hold approximately 730,000 clones, with roughly 13% observed a single time. Sequencing was performed on naive CD4+ T cells from blood. These TCRs come from a young man with type 1 diabetes. CDR3s include the opening cysteine and the closing phenylalanine or tryptophan. Each record gives: D gene, J gene, clone size, V gene, CDR3 DNA, CDR3 protein. D genes are given only for firm matches. Some rows have no size entry. The others give once, few or many, or a class for an expanded clone.

>TRBD1|TRBJ1-2|few|TRBV27
TGTGCCAGAACCGGGACAGGGGGAAACTATGGCTACACCTTC
CARTGTGGNYGYTF
>-|TRBJ2-3|-|TRBV6-5
TGTGCCAGCAGTTCGGGGACCATTCCCGATACGCAGTATTTT
CASSSGTIPDTQYF
>TRBD2|TRBJ2-1|few|TRBV29-1
TGCAGCGTTGTTAGCGGGGGGGCGTTGTACAATGAGCAGTTCTTC
CSVVSGGALYNEQFF
>TRBD1|TRBJ2-2|-|TRBV10-2
TGCGCCAGCAGTCCGGGACAGGGGGTCACCGGGGAGCTGTTTTTT
CASSPGQGVTGELFF
>-|TRBJ2-1|few|TRBV14
TGTGCCAGCAGCCAATCCAGGGCCTACAATGAGCAGTTCTTC
CASSQSRAYNEQFF
>-|TRBJ2-5|few|TRBV30
TGTGCCGGCGGGCGGGGTGAGACCCAGTACTTC
CAGGRGETQYF
>-|TRBJ1-1|-|TRBV12-5
TGTGCTAGTGGTTTGGTAGTCGTAGGCCGGATGAACACTGAAGCTTTCTTT
CASGLVVVGRMNTEAFF
>TRBD1|TRBJ2-7|few|TRBV2
TGTGCCAGCAGCTCCGGACAGGTCCTAGGCGAGCAGTACTTC
CASSSGQVLGEQYF
>-|TRBJ1-1|few|TRBV5-1
TGCGCCAGCAGCTTGGGGGTTAAGCTGGGGACTGAAGCTTTCTTT
CASSLGVKLGTEAFF
>TRBD1|TRBJ1-2|-|TRBV15
TGTGCCACCAGCAGAGCAGGGGGTGACTATGGCTACACCTTC
CATSRAGGDYGYTF
>TRBD1|TRBJ1-6|-|TRBV5-4
TGTGCCAGCAGCTTAGGACAGGGGAATTCACCCCTCCACTTT
CASSLGQGNSPLHF
>-|TRBJ2-3|few|TRBV4-1
TGCGCCAGCAGCCAAGAGGTTAGCGGCCCAAACACAGATACGCAGTATTTT
CASSQEVSGPNTDTQYF
>-|TRBJ1-3|few|TRBV6-1
TGTGCCAGCACGAAAGGGACTGGCAACACCATATATTTT
CASTKGTGNTIYF
>-|TRBJ1-2|few|TRBV11-2
TGTGCCAGCAGCTTAGTTGAGGGGCTCTATGGCTACACCTTC
CASSLVEGLYGYTF
>-|TRBJ2-3|few|TRBV21-1
TGTGGGCCCCACCATTCTAGCGGGGGATATATGGATACGCAGTATTTT
CGPHHSSGGYMDTQYF
>-|TRBJ2-2|-|TRBV19
TGTGCCAGTAGTATGAGTGCGGGAAACACCGGGGAGCTGTTTTTT
CASSMSAGNTGELFF
>TRBD1|TRBJ2-1|few|TRBV18
TGTGCCAGCTCACCAGAGGTCAGGGGGCAAAACAATGAGCAGTTCTTC
CASSPEVRGQNNEQFF
>-|TRBJ1-5|few|TRBV30
TGTGCCTGGAGTGTACACGAAAGCCAGCCCCAGCATTTT
CAWSVHESQPQHF
>-|TRBJ1-2|-|TRBV29-1
TGCAGCGTCGCGACTGCTTTACGGGACGTCTATGGCTACACCTTC
CSVATALRDVYGYTF
>-|TRBJ1-5|-|TRBV6-1
TGTGCCAGCAGTGAAGCCGTTCGGCAGCCCCAGCATTTT
CASSEAVRQPQHF
>-|TRBJ2-6|-|TRBV6-5
TGTGCCAGCAGTTACTCCAGGACTGGGGCCAACGTCCTGACTTTC
CASSYSRTGANVLTF
>-|TRBJ1-1|-|TRBV6-1
TGTGCCAGCAGTGAAAAAGGGGACGTTTGGACTGAAGCTTTCTTT
CASSEKGDVWTEAFF
>-|TRBJ1-5|few|TRBV6-5
TGTGCCAGCAGTTACAGGAGGGTAGTGGGCAATCAGCCCCAGCATTTT
CASSYRRVVGNQPQHF
>TRBD1|TRBJ1-4|-|TRBV29-1
TGCAGCGTCGGAGGACAGGGGACAAAACTGTTTTTT
CSVGGQGTKLFF
>-|TRBJ2-3|-|TRBV30
TGTGCCTGGAGTGTACTGCTCACCACAGATACGCAGTATTTT
CAWSVLLTTDTQYF
>TRBD1|TRBJ1-6|-|TRBV30
TGTGCCTGGAGTGCCATGGTGGACAGGGTGTTTGGTTCACCCCTCCACTTT
CAWSAMVDRVFGSPLHF
>TRBD2|TRBJ2-5|few|TRBV6-6
TGTGCCAGCAGGCTAGCCCTAGCGGGGGAAGAGACCCAGTACTTC
CASRLALAGEETQYF
>TRBD1|TRBJ2-1|-|TRBV5-1
TGCGCCAGCAGCCCCGGGACAGGGGTCGGGAATGAGCAGTTCTTC
CASSPGTGVGNEQFF
>TRBD1|TRBJ2-7|few|TRBV5-6
TGTGCCAGCAGCTACAGGGGGTCCTACGAGCAGTACTTC
CASSYRGSYEQYF
>-|TRBJ2-5|-|TRBV19
TGTGCCAGTAGTAGCCCCCAAGGGGGGCAAGAGACCCAGTACTTC
CASSSPQGGQETQYF
>-|TRBJ1-1|few|TRBV10-3
TGTGCCATCAGTGAACTAACGGACAGATACACTGAAGCTTTCTTT
CAISELTDRYTEAFF
>TRBD1|TRBJ1-1|-|TRBV19
TGTGCCAGTGCTCCGGGACAGCTCAACACTGAAGCTTTCTTT
CASAPGQLNTEAFF
>TRBD1|TRBJ1-1|-|TRBV18
TGTGCCAGCTCATCGGGACAGGGCGTGAACACTGAAGCTTTCTTT
CASSSGQGVNTEAFF
>-|TRBJ2-7|-|TRBV18
TGTGCCAGCTCACCAACAGGGAGTTCGGACGAGCAGTACTTC
CASSPTGSSDEQYF
>-|TRBJ1-2|-|TRBV18
TGTGCCAGCTCACCACGGTACTATGGCTACACCTTC
CASSPRYYGYTF
>TRBD2|TRBJ2-5|-|TRBV6-6
TGTGCCTCGGGACTAGCGGTCGGGGAGACCCAGTACTTC
CASGLAVGETQYF
>-|TRBJ2-5|few|TRBV14
TGTGCCAGCAGCCAAAGCTTTCCAGAGACCCAGTACTTC
CASSQSFPETQYF
>-|TRBJ1-5|few|TRBV7-2
TGTGCCAGCAGCTTACAGGTCGGTCCCAATCAGCCCCAGCATTTT
CASSLQVGPNQPQHF
>-|TRBJ2-4|-|TRBV2
TGTGCCAGCAGAGCTCAGGTATTCGGCAAAAACATTCAGTACTTC
CASRAQVFGKNIQYF
>TRBD1|TRBJ2-7|few|TRBV25-1
TGTGCCAGCAGTGATTGGACAGGGACCGAGCAGTACTTC
CASSDWTGTEQYF
>-|TRBJ1-2|-|TRBV18
TGTGCCAGCTCACCACGGGAGGATTTGGATGGCTACACCTTC
CASSPREDLDGYTF
>-|TRBJ1-2|-|TRBV11-2
TGTGCCAGCAGCTTAGAAGGGTGGCGGACGAACGGCTACACCTTC
CASSLEGWRTNGYTF
>-|TRBJ1-1|few|TRBV7-3
TGTGCCAGCAGCTTGACAGTGAACACTGAAGCTTTCTTT
CASSLTVNTEAFF
>-|TRBJ2-1|few|TRBV29-1
TGCAGCGTTGGACAGGACAGCTCCTACAATGAGCAGTTCTTC
CSVGQDSSYNEQFF
>TRBD1|TRBJ2-1|-|TRBV27
TGTGCCAGCAGTCCCGGGACAGGGGCTAACAATGAGCAGTTCTTC
CASSPGTGANNEQFF
>-|TRBJ2-5|few|TRBV7-9
TGTGCCAGCAGCCCAAGGTCAGCGACTCAAGAGACCCAGTACTTC
CASSPRSATQETQYF
>-|TRBJ2-7|few|TRBV30
TGTGCCTGGAGCGTACTAGCAGCAACCTACGAGCAGTACTTC
CAWSVLAATYEQYF
>-|TRBJ2-3|-|TRBV28
TGTGCCAGCAGTCCCTCCGGTGGCACAGATACGCAGTATTTT
CASSPSGGTDTQYF
>TRBD2|TRBJ2-1|few|TRBV7-2
TGTGCCAGCAGCCCGACTCGCGGGGGGCCGAGCTCCTACAATGAGCAGTTCTTC
CASSPTRGGPSSYNEQFF
>TRBD1|TRBJ2-7|few|TRBV7-3
TGTGCCAGCAGCGTTAAGGGGGCGGAAGAGCAGTACTTC
CASSVKGAEEQYF
>TRBD1|TRBJ2-5|few|TRBV29-1
TGCAGCGTTGAAGATCCCCCGACAGGGACGGAGACCCAGTACTTC
CSVEDPPTGTETQYF
>TRBD1|TRBJ2-7|few|TRBV9
TGTGCCAGCAGCCCCAGCTCTGGGACAGGGATCGTCTACGAGCAGTACTTC
CASSPSSGTGIVYEQYF
>-|TRBJ2-3|-|TRBV15
TGTGCCACCAGCACAGGGGGGCTGGGCACAGATACGCAGTATTTT
CATSTGGLGTDTQYF
>-|TRBJ2-3|-|TRBV29-1
TGCAGCGTTGTAGGGCCGGGGGATACGCAGTATTTT
CSVVGPGDTQYF
>TRBD1|TRBJ1-4|few|TRBV29-1
TGCAGCGCCACGACAGGGGCTTACGAAAAACTGTTTTTT
CSATTGAYEKLFF
>-|TRBJ1-4|few|TRBV5-1
TGCGCCAGCAGCCTACGCCGCGGGGGATCAGGGGAAAAACTGTTTTTT
CASSLRRGGSGEKLFF
>-|TRBJ2-2|once|TRBV5-4
TGTGCCAGCAGCTCGGACAGTCCCGATGGGGAGCTGTTTTTT
CASSSDSPDGELFF
>-|TRBJ2-7|-|TRBV29-1
TGCAGCGTTGAAGATCACAAAACTGGCGAGCAGTACTTC
CSVEDHKTGEQYF
>TRBD1|TRBJ2-3|-|TRBV14
TGTGCCAGCAGCCTAAGACAGGGAACCACAGATACGCAGTATTTT
CASSLRQGTTDTQYF